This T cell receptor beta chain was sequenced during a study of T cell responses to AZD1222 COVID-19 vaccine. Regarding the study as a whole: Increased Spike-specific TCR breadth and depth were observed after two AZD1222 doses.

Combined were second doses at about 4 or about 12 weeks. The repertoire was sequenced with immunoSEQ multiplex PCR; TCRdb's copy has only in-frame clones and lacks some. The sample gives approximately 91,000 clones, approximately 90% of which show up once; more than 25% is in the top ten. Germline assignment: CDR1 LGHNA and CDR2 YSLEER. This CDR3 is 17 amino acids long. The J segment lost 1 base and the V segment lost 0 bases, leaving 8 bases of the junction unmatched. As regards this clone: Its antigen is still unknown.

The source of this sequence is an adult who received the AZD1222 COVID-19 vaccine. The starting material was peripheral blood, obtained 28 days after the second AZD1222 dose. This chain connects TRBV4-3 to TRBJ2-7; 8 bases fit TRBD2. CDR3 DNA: TGCGCCAGCAGCCAAGATGTCGTCGCGGGAGGATCCTACGAGCAGTACTTC. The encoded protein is CASSQDVVAGGSYEQYF.